The clone carrying this T cell receptor (beta chain) was seen only a few times. The antigen is not known. The data are from a study of beta chain features in type 1 diabetes. Study observations and caveats: Significant though moderate, a shortening of TCRB CDR3s appeared in all four CD4+ subsets of Type 1 diabetes patients. Healthy donors had naive, central memory and Treg TCRB repertoires that appeared less similar than those seen among patients.

Expressed TCRB transcripts were sequenced because the entire RNA isolate underwent reverse transcription. The repertoire was sequenced with immunoSEQ multiplex PCR; TCRdb's copy has only in-frame clones and lacks some. The profile shows 900,000 or so clones, around a sixth of them singletons. V lost 4 bases and J lost 5; bases outside the gene matches: 10. CDR3 length: 16 amino acids. Germline V lookup: CDR1 MDHEN, CDR2 SYDVKM. Sorted CD4+ subsets: naive, central memory, regulatory, stem cell-like memory (CD45RO/CCR7/CD25/CD127/CD95/CD27 panel). Sequenced material: naive CD4+ T cells from blood. The receptor was isolated from a young woman in good health. The V call is TRBV28, the J call TRBJ2-4; TRBD1 aligns across 8 bases. The CDR3 spells CASSYHRGAAENIQYF. CDR3 DNA: TGTGCCAGCAGTTACCACAGGGGGGCGGCCGAAAACATTCAGTACTTC.